This TCR beta chain was retrieved from a study of identical twins. Regarding the study as a whole: Fewer insertions were carried by abundant cord blood beta clonotypes, but none was seen in memory repertoires. Weaker excess twin sharing was observed in beta out-of-frame sequences. Recombination models fit unrelated individuals' TCR alpha sharing but underestimated twins'.

Per the germline V gene, CDR1 is SGHDT and CDR2 is YYEEEE. CDR3 size: 14 residues. The V and J ends lost 1 base and 6 bases, in that order; junction bases with no gene match: 4. To note about this clonotype: Its antigen is as yet unknown.

Template switching, a step in the protocol, added a universal primer site, and cDNA carried unique molecular identifiers. TCRdb redid the calling of the 5' RACE reads with MiXCR, one entry per CDR3 protein. The profile shows under 350,000 distinct CDR3 sequences, less than 9.5% of them singletons. This sample was also put to use in a study of yellow fever vaccine responses in identical twins.

The chain combines TRBV5-6 with TRBJ2-7; 10 bases map to TRBD1. The receptor was isolated from a woman younger than 35 in good health. The sequenced sample was CD8+ T cells sorted from blood. The DNA of the CDR3 is TGTGCCAGCAGCTTGTCTTGGACAGGGGGCGAGCAGTACTTC. Its translation is CASSLSWTGGEQYF.